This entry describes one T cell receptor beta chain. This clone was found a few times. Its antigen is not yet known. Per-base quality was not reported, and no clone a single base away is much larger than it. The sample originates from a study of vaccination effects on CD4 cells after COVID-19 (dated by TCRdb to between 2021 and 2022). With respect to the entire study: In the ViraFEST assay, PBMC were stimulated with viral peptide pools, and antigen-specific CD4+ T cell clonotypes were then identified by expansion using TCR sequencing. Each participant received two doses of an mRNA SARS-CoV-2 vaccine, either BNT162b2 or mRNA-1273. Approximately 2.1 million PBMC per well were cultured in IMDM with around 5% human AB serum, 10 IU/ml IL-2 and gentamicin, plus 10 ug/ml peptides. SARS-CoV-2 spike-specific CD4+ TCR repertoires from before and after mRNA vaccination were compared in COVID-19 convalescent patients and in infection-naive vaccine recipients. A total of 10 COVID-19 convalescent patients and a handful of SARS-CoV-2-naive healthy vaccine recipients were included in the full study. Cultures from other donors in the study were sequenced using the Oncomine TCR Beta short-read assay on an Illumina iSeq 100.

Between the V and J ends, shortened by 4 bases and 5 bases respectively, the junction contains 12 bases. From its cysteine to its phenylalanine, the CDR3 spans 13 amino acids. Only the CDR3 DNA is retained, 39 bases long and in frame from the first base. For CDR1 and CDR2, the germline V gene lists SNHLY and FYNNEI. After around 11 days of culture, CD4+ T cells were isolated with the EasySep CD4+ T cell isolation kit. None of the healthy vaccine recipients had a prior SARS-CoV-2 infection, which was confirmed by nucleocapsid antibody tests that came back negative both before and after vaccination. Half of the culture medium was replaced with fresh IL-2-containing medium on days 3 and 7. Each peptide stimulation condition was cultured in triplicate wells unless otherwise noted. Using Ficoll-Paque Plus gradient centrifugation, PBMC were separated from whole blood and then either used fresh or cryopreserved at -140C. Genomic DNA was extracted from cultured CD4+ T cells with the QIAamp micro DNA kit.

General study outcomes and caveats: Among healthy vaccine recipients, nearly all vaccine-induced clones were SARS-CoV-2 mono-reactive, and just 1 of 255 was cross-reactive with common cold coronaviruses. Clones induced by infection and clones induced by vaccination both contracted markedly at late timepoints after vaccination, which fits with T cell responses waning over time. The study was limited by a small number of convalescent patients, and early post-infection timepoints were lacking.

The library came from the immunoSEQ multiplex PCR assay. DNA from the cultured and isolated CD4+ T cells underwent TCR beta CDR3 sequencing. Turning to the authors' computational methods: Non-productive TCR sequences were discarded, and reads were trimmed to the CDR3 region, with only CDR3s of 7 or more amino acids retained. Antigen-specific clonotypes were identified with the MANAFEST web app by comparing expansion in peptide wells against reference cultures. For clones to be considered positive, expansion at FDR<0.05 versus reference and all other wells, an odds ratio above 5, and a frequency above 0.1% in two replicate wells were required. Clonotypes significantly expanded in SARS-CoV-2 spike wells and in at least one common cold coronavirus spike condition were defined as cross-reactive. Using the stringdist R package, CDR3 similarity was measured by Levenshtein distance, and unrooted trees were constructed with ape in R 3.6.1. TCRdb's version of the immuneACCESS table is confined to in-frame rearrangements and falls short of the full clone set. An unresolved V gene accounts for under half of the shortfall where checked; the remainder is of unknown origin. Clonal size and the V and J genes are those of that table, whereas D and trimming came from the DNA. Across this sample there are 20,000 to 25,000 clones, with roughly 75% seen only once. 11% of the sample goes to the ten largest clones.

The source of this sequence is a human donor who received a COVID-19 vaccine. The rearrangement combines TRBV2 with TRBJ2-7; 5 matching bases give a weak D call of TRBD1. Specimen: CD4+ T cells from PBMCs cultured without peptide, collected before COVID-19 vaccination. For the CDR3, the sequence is CASSAPGINEQYF. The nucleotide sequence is TGTGCCAGCAGTGCGCCAGGGATTAACGAGCAGTACTTC.